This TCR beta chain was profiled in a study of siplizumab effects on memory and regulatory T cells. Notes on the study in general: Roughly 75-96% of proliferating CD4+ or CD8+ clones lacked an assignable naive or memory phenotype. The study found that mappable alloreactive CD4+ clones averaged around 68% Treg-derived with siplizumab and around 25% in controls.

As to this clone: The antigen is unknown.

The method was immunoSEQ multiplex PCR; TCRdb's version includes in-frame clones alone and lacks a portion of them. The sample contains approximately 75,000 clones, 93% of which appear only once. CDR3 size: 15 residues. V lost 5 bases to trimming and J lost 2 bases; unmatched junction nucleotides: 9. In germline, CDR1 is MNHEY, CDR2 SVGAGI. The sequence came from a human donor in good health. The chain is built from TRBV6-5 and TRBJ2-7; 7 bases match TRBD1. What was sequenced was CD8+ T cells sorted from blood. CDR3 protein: CASSPRTGSAYEQYF. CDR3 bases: TGTGCCAGCAGTCCCAGGACAGGATCGGCCTACGAGCAGTACTTC.